This is a list of T cell receptor beta chains from one sample in a study of cytomegalovirus exposure and HLA in healthy donors. Generated by immunoSEQ multiplex PCR, the TCRdb table keeps only in-frame clones and is missing some. The repertoire includes over 150,000 clones, 70% to 80% of them detected once, and around 1.4% sits in the top ten. Sequencing was done on a sample of PBMCs. The source of these receptors is a girl aged 5-17 years in good health and CMV-seropositive. Each CDR3 is given with its conserved first and last residue.

v_gene	CDR3aa
TRBV11-2	CASSLAFAGSYNEQFF
TRBV7-2	CASRRITNEKLFF
TRBV6-5	CASTKPTGRIEAFF
TRBV7-9	CALQGGPTNYGYTF
TRBV20-1	CSASSGEGYTF
TRBV4-3	CASSQVPGQGSPNTGELFF
TRBV10-1	CASSPGTGLDCTF
TRBV5-1	CASSLASGNTDTQYF
TRBV20-1	CSGLANTEAFF
TRBV27	CASSSSLTGGEYEQYF
TRBV12-5	CASGLSDNSPLHF
TRBV19	CASSGGGTIGYF
TRBV4-1	CASSQDRGGYGYGYTF
TRBV7-8	CASKIQGFTDTQYF
TRBV5-1	CASSNQQGIGYNEQFF
TRBV5-4	CASSLTSGAPDTQYF
TRBV2	CASKDNPLHEQFF
TRBV4-1	CASSHDGTSGSTDTQYF
TRBV5-1	CASSFGLWTGDEYEKLFF
TRBV14	CASSHGTGYEQYF
TRBV10-3	CAISEWTGNTEAFF
TRBV5-6	CASSSRTGVTYEQYF
TRBV4-3	CASSQGERGGGTDTQYF
TRBV4-1	CASSQGIGTPMEQFF
TRBV4-3	CASSQDRGVTGELFF
TRBV7-8	CASSTNIEESSYNSPLHF
TRBV27	CASSFHAGASNQPQHF
TRBV7-2	CASSLALRGTGNTIYF
TRBV10-2	CASSEPQNYGYTF
TRBV6-5	CASSYAQGSSYEQYF
TRBV6-5	CASSYARAVRRTEAFF
TRBV6-1	CASSIRQGITDTQYF
TRBV7-9	CSVPQRYTENTEAFF
TRBV5-1	CASTYDRGRSSYEQYF
TRBV9	CASSLQSGNEQFF